The sample holds many counts of the clone carrying this T cell receptor beta chain. Its specificity is not known. TCRdb ran MiXCR on the RT-PCR reads and lists one entry per CDR3 protein. The profile shows 500,000 to 750,000 distinct CDR3 sequences, about 15% of them singletons. This CDR3 spans 15 amino acids. Trimming removed 3 bases at V and 2 bases at J, with 13 bases between. These data are taken from a study of response to subunit inactivated influenza vaccine. Whole-study findings and limits: The authors offered the suggestion that each seasonal influenza vaccination recruits few new T cells.

The sequencing here drew on PBMCs from blood, taken about 12 days after vaccination. The chain uses TRBV12-3 or TRBV12-4 and TRBJ1-1; D is perhaps TRBD1 (5 bases). The sequence was collected from a man aged 50 to 59 who received an inactivated influenza vaccine. The CDR3 nucleotides read TGTGCCAGCAGTTTCAAAGGGGTGGCAAACACTGAAGCTTTCTTT. Translating it yields CASSFKGVANTEAFF.